This T cell receptor beta chain is drawn from a study of monozygotic twins with inflammatory bowel disease. Study-wide points: Added variability in patient repertoires may stem from differing immunosuppressive treatments.

Total RNA amounting to about 3,600 ng went into each TCR library. UMIs with a 6-nucleotide sample barcode were added by template switching. The authors ran two nested PCRs of approximately 17 and 9 cycles on TCRalpha and TCRbeta cDNA. TCRdb re-analyzed the 5' RACE reads; it lists each CDR3 protein once, without DNA. Recorded here are more than 300,000 distinct CDR3 sequences; the top ten clones represent less than 6.5%. Worth noting for this clonotype: The target antigen is unknown.

The sequenced sample was blood. The origin of this receptor is a human donor with ulcerative colitis or Crohn's disease, or a healthy co-twin of an affected twin (not recorded which).

CDR3 sequence: CASSVGPGYGYEQYF. The V call is TRBV6-1, the J call TRBJ2-7; no DNA is available, so the TRBD2 call from TCRdb remains unchecked. The CDR3 runs 15 residues. Looked up from germline, CDR1 is MNHNS and CDR2 is SASEGT.